One TCR beta chain is described in this entry. Germline CDR1 is SGHDN and CDR2 is FVKESK. V dropped 4 bases and J dropped 1 base, with 7 bases sitting between them. The length of the CDR3 is 13 residues. This specimen belongs to a study of blood T cell repertoires in COVID-19. Background on the study: Researchers got acute and convalescent COVID-19 samples from the United States, Italy and Spain. The cDNA or gDNA used as material had been derived from T cells, B-cell-depleted T cells, or PBMCs.

The repertoire was sequenced with immunoSEQ multiplex PCR; TCRdb's copy has only in-frame clones and lacks some. The data contain about 33,000 clones, over 75% of them seen just once; the ten biggest clones take up under 8%. The clonotype comes from a man aged 55 to 70 with active COVID-19. The V gene is TRBV14, the J gene TRBJ1-1, with a possible D match to TRBD1 (6 bases). What was sequenced was peripheral blood. CDR3 in amino acids: CASSRQENTEAFF. The CDR3 DNA reads TGTGCCAGCAGCCGACAGGAGAACACTGAAGCTTTCTTT.